The 18 T cell receptor beta chains listed next were all sequenced from one sample in a study of human T cells and chemical hapten exposure. Time point of the sample: patch test 2, 6 weeks after DPC sensitization. As for treatment: therapeutic diphenylcyclopropenone sensitization with weekly scalp DPC. TCRdb analysed the RACE reads with MiXCR anew, one entry per CDR3 protein. The sample lists approximately 84,000 distinct CDR3 sequences, 11% seen once, with roughly 1.5% in the top ten. Sequenced here: whole blood, sampled in connection with sensitization to the hapten diphenylcyclopropenone (DPC). The receptor set was obtained from a man aged 18 to 29 with alopecia areata. Some clones in this sample may be carry-over from other donors' samples.

This clonotype was detected only a few times. The CDR3 here is CASSLAGTGGSVLPYEQYF. CDR3 DNA: TGTGCCAGCAGTTTAGCCGGGACAGGGGGTTCTGTTTTGCCCTACGAGCAGTACTTC. This chain joins TRBV12-3 or TRBV12-4 and TRBJ2-7; 11 nucleotides align to TRBD1. CDR3 length: 19 residues. V shed 0 bases and J 2 bases; nucleotides not matched to a gene: 12.

This chain links TRBV14 with TRBJ2-5; D unclear. Germline V lookup: CDR1 SGHDN, CDR2 FVKESK. This CDR3 is 15 amino acids long. Trimming removed 0 bases from V and 8 bases from J, with 16 bases in between. This chain's CDR3 is CASSQEEIVGATQYF. CDR3 nucleotides: TGTGCCAGCAGCCAAGAGGAGATAGTCGGCGCTACCCAGTACTTC.

This clonotype has more than one count but fewer than ten. V gene TRBV2 combines with J gene TRBJ2-3; D unclear. The CDR3 contains 15 residues. From germline, CDR1 is SNHLY and CDR2 FYNNEI. Between the trimmed V and J ends, which lost 2 bases and 6 bases, there was a span of 15 bases. In DNA form, the CDR3 reads TGTGCCAGCAGTGAACTAGGGCCATTGGGGGATACGCAGTATTTT. It translates to CASSELGPLGDTQYF.

In the case of this clonotype: A single base separates this from a much larger clone, so it may be a read error. The rearrangement links TRBV27 to TRBJ2-7; a weak D match, TRBD1 (5 bases). CDR3 length: 13 residues. Per germline, CDR1 MNHEY and CDR2 SMNVEV (reference sequence). CDR3 sequence reads: CDSSFGASYEQYV. DNA of the CDR3: TGTGACAGCAGTTTTGGGGCGTCCTACGAGCAGTACGTC.

This clonotype was found a few times. This chain uses TRBV11-3 with TRBJ2-1; no firm D call. V shed 1 base and J shed 3 bases, with 4 bases lying between them. Germline lookup yields CDR1 SGHNT and CDR2 YENEEA. CDR3 length: 13 amino acids. CDR3 nucleotide sequence: TGTGCCAGCAGCTTAGGGGACTACAATGAGCAGTTCTTC. Its protein product is CASSLGDYNEQFF. Supplemented by reference TRBV11-3 and TRBJ2-1, the full variable domain reads EAGVVQSPRYKIIEKKQPVAFWCNPISGHNTLYWYLQNLGQGPELLIRYENEEAVDDSQLPKDRFSAERLKGVDSTLKIQPAELGDSAVYLCASSLGDYNEQFFGPGTRLTVL.

Judged by abundance, this clonotype is medium-sized (0.01 to 0.1%). The CDR3 reads CASSQDRQRTYNEQFF. The CDR3 coding sequence is TGTGCCAGCAGCCAAGATCGACAGAGAACCTACAATGAGCAGTTCTTC. V gene TRBV4-2 combines with J gene TRBJ2-1, with a tentative D call TRBD1 (5 bases). The CDR3 spans 16 residues. The V and J ends lost 0 bases and 2 bases respectively, with 11 bases between them. Germline lookup yields CDR1 LGHNA and CDR2 YNFKEQ.

J is TRBJ2-7 and V is TRBV5-4, with 7 bases fitting TRBD1. Germline CDR1 reads SGHNT; CDR2 reads YYREEE (reference sequence). This CDR3 region has 16 residues. With 0 bases clipped from V and 2 bases from J, the junction kept 8 bases outside the gene matches. The CDR3 is CASSLEGQVGTYEQYF. The CDR3 nucleotides are TGTGCCAGCAGCTTGGAAGGACAGGTCGGGACCTACGAGCAGTACTTC.

The chain joins TRBV5-4 to TRBJ1-1; perhaps TRBD1 as D (5 bases). From germline, CDR1 is SGHNT and CDR2 YYREEE (reference sequence). The V and J ends lost 0 bases and 1 base respectively, with 13 bases between them. CDR3 size: 16 residues. The CDR3 region is CASSLDFGGQNTEAFF. The CDR3 DNA sequence: TGTGCCAGCAGCTTGGATTTCGGAGGACAGAACACTGAAGCTTTCTTT.

This clonotype was counted only a few times. The rearrangement uses TRBV5-1 and TRBJ2-7, with D possibly being TRBD1 (7 bases). V was pared by 4 bases and J by 3 bases, with 17 bases between. CDR3 length equals 15 residues. Germline V gives CDR1 SGHRS, CDR2 YFSETQ. This chain's CDR3 is CASSPEGAGRYEQYV. The CDR3 nucleotides are TGCGCCAGCAGCCCGGAGGGGGCAGGGCGCTACGAGCAGTACGTC.

This chain joins TRBV29-1 and TRBJ2-2, with 10 positions matching TRBD2. This CDR3 comprises 15 residues. Germline assignment: CDR1 SQVTM and CDR2 ANQGSEA. J gave up 5 bases and V 6 bases, and 9 bases lay outside the gene matches. The CDR3, as DNA: TGCAGCGTCCAGAGGCTAGCGGGGGCTACCGGGGAGCTGTTTTTT. This encodes CSVQRLAGATGELFF.

The rearrangement links TRBV9 to TRBJ1-1; no clear D gene. The germline gives CDR1 SGDLS, CDR2 YYNGEE. This CDR3 is built from 13 residues. The V end lost 5 bases, the J end lost 0 bases, and 8 bases lay between the germline ends. The CDR3 region is CASSDGLNTEAFF. The DNA for the CDR3 is TGTGCCAGCAGTGATGGGTTGAACACTGAAGCTTTCTTT.

This clonotype was counted only a few times. The CDR3 nucleotides are TGCAGTGCTAGGGGGGACAGGGACTACTATGGCTACACCTTC. The encoded protein is CSARGDRDYYGYTF. The chain links TRBV20-1 to TRBJ1-2; 9 bases match TRBD1. Looked up from germline, CDR1 is DFQATT and CDR2 is SNEGSKA (reference sequence). The CDR3 extends over 14 amino acids. V dropped 3 bases and J dropped 3; count of bases not matched to a gene: 5.

This sequence joins TRBV27 and TRBJ2-2; D is unclear. The germline CDR1 and CDR2 sequences are MNHEY and SMNVEV (reference sequence). The length of the CDR3 is 13 residues. The germline V and J ends were trimmed by 6 bases and 4 bases, with 9 bases remaining between them. The CDR3, as DNA: TGTGCCAGCAGGACCCCCGCCACCGGGGAGCTGTTTTTT. Protein: CASRTPATGELFF.

In its sample, this clonotype was seen a few times. V gene TRBV7-8 combines with J gene TRBJ2-5; D gene ambiguous. The V and J ends lost 1 base and 4 bases respectively, with 7 bases between them. Germline-derived CDR1 and CDR2 are SGHVS and FQNEAQ. This CDR3 has 13 residues. CDR3 DNA: TGTGCCAGCAGCTTAGACCCCCGAGAGACCCAGTACTTC. This translates into CASSLDPRETQYF.

A few counts support this clonotype. The chain links TRBV11-3 to TRBJ2-5; unclear D gene. This CDR3 has 14 amino acids. CDR1 and CDR2 (germline): SGHNT, YENEEA. The ends were cut back, 5 bases at V and 2 bases at J, with 12 bases in the middle. CDR3 region: CASSPRGEQETQYF. For the CDR3, the DNA is TGTGCCAGCAGCCCCCGTGGGGAACAAGAGACCCAGTACTTC. The full variable domain, with the rest looked up from reference TRBV11-3 and TRBJ2-5, is EAGVVQSPRYKIIEKKQPVAFWCNPISGHNTLYWYLQNLGQGPELLIRYENEEAVDDSQLPKDRFSAERLKGVDSTLKIQPAELGDSAVYLCASSPRGEQETQYFGPGTRLLVL.

The chain employs TRBV2 and TRBJ2-6; D perhaps matches TRBD1 (5 bases). This CDR3 has 15 residues. CDR1 is SNHLY and CDR2 is FYNNEI in the germline V gene. The V gene lost 7 bases and the J gene lost 2 bases, with 12 bases spanning the gap. The CDR3 nucleotides read TGTGCCAGCAAGGGGTGGGCGGCTGGGGCCAACGTCCTGACTTTC. Encoded protein: CASKGWAAGANVLTF.

The V and J genes are TRBV18 and TRBJ1-1; TRBD1 matches at 7 bases. This CDR3 region has 15 residues. J was trimmed by 0 bases and V by 4 bases; bases with no gene match: 5. The germline V gene encodes CDR1 KGHSH and CDR2 LQKENI. For the CDR3, the DNA is TGTGCCAGCTCACGAGGGGACAGAGTGAACACTGAAGCTTTCTTT. This gives the protein CASSRGDRVNTEAFF.

V and J are TRBV27 and TRBJ1-2, with D tentatively TRBD1 (5 bases). Germline loops: CDR1 MNHEY, CDR2 SMNVEV (reference sequence). V was trimmed by 5 bases and J by 4 bases, leaving 11 bases between them. The CDR3 is 13 amino acids. Here the CDR3 DNA reads TGTGCCAGCAGTCCACAGGAACTCTATGGCTACACCTTC. It is translated as CASSPQELYGYTF.